This is a list of T cell receptor beta chains from one sample in a study of post-analysis software for immune sequencing data. MiXCR was run by TCRdb on the PCR reads, yielding one entry per CDR3 protein. The data hold fewer than 550,000 distinct CDR3 sequences, with around a third observed a single time. Sequencing was performed on blood. These receptors all come from a girl under 18 with multiple sclerosis. Each CDR3 is given with its conserved first and last residue. Fields, in order: V gene, D gene, clone size, J gene, CDR3 DNA, CDR3 protein. D genes are given only for firm matches. Only part of the rows carry a size: once, few, many, or a class if the clone is expanded.

TRBV5-1	TRBD1	few	TRBJ1-2	TGCGCCAGCAGCTTTCGGACAGGGGGTGGCGGCTACACCTTC	CASSFRTGGGGYTF
TRBV5-1	TRBD2	few	TRBJ2-3	TGCGCCAGCAGCTCGGAGACTAGCTCAGATACGCAGTATTTT	CASSSETSSDTQYF
TRBV20-1	.	.	TRBJ2-1	TGCAGTGCTAGAGATGGCGCAGGGTTTATCTACAATGAGCAGTTCTTC	CSARDGAGFIYNEQFF
TRBV7-2	.	few	TRBJ2-3	TGTGCCAGCAGCTCTTGGTCGCCGGGGACAGATACGCAGTATTTT	CASSSWSPGTDTQYF
TRBV27	.	few	TRBJ2-6	TGTGCCAGCAGTTTATGGGGGACCGCGGGTTCTGGGGCCAACGTCCTGACTTTC	CASSLWGTAGSGANVLTF
TRBV11-2	.	.	TRBJ1-1	TGTGCCAGCAGCTTAGATGGGGGCGACACTGAAGCTTTCTTT	CASSLDGGDTEAFF
TRBV3-1	.	few	TRBJ2-4	TGTGCCAGCAGCCAAGATCTTAGCAGAAAGTACTTC	CASSQDLSRKYF
TRBV5-1	.	.	TRBJ2-7	TGCGCCAGCAGCCAATACCAGGGCTACGAGCAGTACTTC	CASSQYQGYEQYF
TRBV5-1	.	few	TRBJ1-2	TGCGCCAGCAGCTTGGTCCCGCCGGACACATACTATGGCTACACCTTC	CASSLVPPDTYYGYTF
TRBV5-1	TRBD2	.	TRBJ2-4	TGCGCCAGCAGCCTGACCCGGACTAGCGCGACCAAAAACATTCAGTACTTC	CASSLTRTSATKNIQYF
TRBV29-1	.	many	TRBJ2-1	TGCAGCGTCCCCACAGGGTCCTACAATGAGCAGTTCTTC	CSVPTGSYNEQFF
TRBV2	TRBD2	.	TRBJ2-5	TGTGCCGGAGCTAGCGGGGGCGGTGAGACCCAGTACTTC	CAGASGGGETQYF
TRBV18	.	few	TRBJ2-1	TGTGCCAGCTCACCCCCCGCCCCACGGGATGAGCAGTTCTTC	CASSPPAPRDEQFF
TRBV4-1	.	once	TRBJ1-5	TGCGCCAGCAGCCAAGGGAGGCTAAATCAGCCCCAGCATTTT	CASSQGRLNQPQHF
TRBV6-2/TRBV6-3	.	.	TRBJ2-7	TGTGCCAGCATAGGAGACGGCTACGAGCAGTACTTC	CASIGDGYEQYF
TRBV5-6	TRBD2	.	TRBJ2-7	TGTGCCAGCAGCTTGGGGGGTAGCGGGGGGCAGAGCTCCTACAATGAGCAGTACTTC	CASSLGGSGGQSSYNEQYF